Listed here are 13 T cell receptor beta chains from one sample, sequenced in a study of cytomegalovirus exposure and HLA in healthy donors. The PCR made use of 60 Vbeta and 13 Jbeta primers. The repertoire was sequenced with immunoSEQ multiplex PCR; TCRdb's copy has only in-frame clones and lacks some. The table includes some 150,000 clones, less than 65% detected once. Sequenced material: PBMCs. These receptors originate from a woman aged 30 to 39 in good health and CMV-seropositive.

The rearrangement links TRBV28 to TRBJ2-7; D is undetermined. The CDR3 spans 11 residues. The germline V gene encodes CDR1 MDHEN and CDR2 SYDVKM. Trimming cost V 8 bases and J 1 base, with 6 bases left between them. For the CDR3, the DNA is TGTGCCAGCGAGGTTTCCTACGAGCAGTACTTC. Its translation is CASEVSYEQYF.

V usage is TRBV4-2 and J usage is TRBJ1-5; no clear D. The CDR3 runs 12 residues. Deletions cut 1 base from V and 7 bases from J, with 5 bases between. Germline lookup yields CDR1 LGHNA and CDR2 YNFKEQ. The CDR3: CASSQGLQPQHF. The CDR3 region has the DNA TGTGCCAGCAGCCAAGGGCTCCAGCCCCAGCATTTT.

This chain joins TRBV6-4 and TRBJ2-6; D is possibly TRBD2 (6 bases). This CDR3 is built from 16 residues. Looked up from germline, CDR1 is MRHNA and CDR2 is SNTAGT. Deletions cut 0 bases from V and 3 bases from J, with 9 bases between. CDR3 nucleotides: TGTGCCAGCAGTGACTCGAGGGGAGGTGGGGCCAACGTCCTGACTTTC. Protein sequence: CASSDSRGGGANVLTF.

This chain joins TRBV29-1 and TRBJ2-5; maybe TRBD1 (6 bases). The DNA end lines up better with TRBJ2-7; the J call may be wrong. The CDR3 has 18 amino acids. CDR1 and CDR2 from the germline V gene are SQVTM and ANQGSEA. The CDR3 loop reads CSVVHRLGFDRTAYEQYF. The CDR3, as DNA: TGCAGCGTTGTTCACAGGCTTGGGTTTGACAGGACAGCCTACGAGCAGTACTTC.

V usage is TRBV7-8 and J usage is TRBJ2-7; 7 bases agree with TRBD2. V gave up 3 bases and J gave up 2 bases; unmatched junction bases: 7. This CDR3 region has 15 residues. From germline, CDR1 is SGHVS and CDR2 FQNEAQ. The CDR3 DNA sequence: TGTGCCAGCAGCTTGGGTCTAGCGGCCACCTACGAGCAGTACTTC. This encodes CASSLGLAATYEQYF.

V is TRBV2 and J is TRBJ2-7, with TRBD1 matching over 8 bases. The length of the CDR3 is 14 residues. Trimming took 5 bases from V and 7 from J; bases not matched to a gene: 10. Germline CDR1 is SNHLY and CDR2 is FYNNEI. The CDR3 bases are TGTGCCAGCAGTTCCCGGACAGGGCGAAGGGAGCAGTACTTC. Its protein product is CASSSRTGRREQYF. Full variable domain (remainder filled in from reference TRBV2 and TRBJ2-7): EPEVTQTPSHQVTQMGQEVILRCVPISNHLYFYWYRQILGQKVEFLVSFYNNEISEKSEIFDDQFSVERPDGSNFTLKIRSTKLEDSAMYFCASSSRTGRREQYFGPGTRLTVT.

CDR3 in DNA: TGCGCCAGCAGCTTGGTGGGACAGCAAGAAGAGACCCAGTACTTC. It encodes CASSLVGQQEETQYF. J is TRBJ2-5 and V is TRBV5-1; 7 bases agree with TRBD1. J was trimmed by 3 bases and V by 0 bases; bases with no gene match: 5. The CDR3 runs to 15 residues. Germline CDR1 reads SGHRS; CDR2 reads YFSETQ.

This clone was seen a few times. V is TRBV6-4 and J is TRBJ2-1, with 8 bases identical to TRBD2. The CDR3 is 15 amino acids. The germline gives CDR1 MRHNA, CDR2 SNTAGT. V shed 8 bases and J 4 bases; nucleotides not matched to a gene: 10. The CDR3 sequence is CASGKGSGDYNEQFF. CDR3 sequence (DNA): TGTGCCAGCGGCAAAGGTAGCGGGGATTACAATGAGCAGTTCTTC.

CDR3 in amino acids: CASSLLGTVSYNEQFF. Here the CDR3 DNA reads TGTGCCAGCAGCTTGTTGGGGACAGTCAGCTACAATGAGCAGTTCTTC. The J gene is TRBJ2-1, the V gene TRBV5-4; 7 bases align to TRBD1. Germline CDR1 reads SGHNT; CDR2 reads YYREEE (reference sequence). Germline trimming cut 1 base from V and 3 bases from J; bases unmatched to any gene: 7. This CDR3 comprises 16 residues. The whole variable domain, filled in from reference TRBV5-4 and TRBJ2-1, reads ETGVTQSPTHLIKTRGQQVTLRCSSQSGHNTVSWYQQALGQGPQFIFQYYREEENGRGNFPPRFSGLQFPNYSSELNVNALELDDSALYLCASSLLGTVSYNEQFFGPGTRLTVL.

This clone was recorded a few times. V is TRBV6-5 and J is TRBJ1-5; no clear D. Germline assignment: CDR1 MNHEY and CDR2 SVGAGI. The CDR3 covers 13 residues. Trimming cost V 6 bases and J 4 bases, with 10 bases left between them. CDR3 in DNA: TGTGCCAGCAGCCTGGGCCTTAATCAGCCCCAGCATTTT. Its translation: CASSLGLNQPQHF.

This clone was picked up a small number of times. V is TRBV29-1 and J is TRBJ2-1; possible D gene TRBD1, 7 bases. The germline V gene has CDR1 SQVTM and CDR2 ANQGSEA. This CDR3 region has 13 residues. V was clipped by 6 bases and J by 5 bases, with 14 bases between them. CDR3 coding DNA: TGCAGCGTGGCGCGGGACAGAAACAATGAGCAGTTCTTC. As protein: CSVARDRNNEQFF.

This clone has a handful of counts. The V and J genes are TRBV10-3 and TRBJ1-2, with 8 positions matching TRBD1. Per germline, CDR1 ENHRY and CDR2 SYGVKD. The V and J ends lost 6 bases and 6 bases, in that order; junction bases with no gene match: 9. The CDR3 is 14 residues long. This chain's CDR3 is CAISGDRPTHGYTF. For the CDR3, the DNA is TGTGCCATCAGCGGGGACAGGCCTACACATGGCTACACCTTC.

This clone was counted a few times. The chain couples TRBV5-1 to TRBJ2-3; 9 bases map to TRBD1. J was trimmed by 4 bases and V by 4 bases; bases with no gene match: 10. The CDR3 is 16 amino acids. The germline V gene has CDR1 SGHRS and CDR2 YFSETQ. The DNA for the CDR3 is TGCGCCAGCAGCATCCAGACAGGGGGGTCCCCAGATACGCAGTATTTT. Protein sequence: CASSIQTGGSPDTQYF.